This T cell receptor beta chain was sequenced for a study of Ad26.COV2.S vaccination and SARS-CoV-2 variants. The CDR3 runs to 17 residues. Germline V gene sequence: CDR1 LGHNA, CDR2 YSLEER. Trimming shortened V by 1 base and J by 5 bases, and 20 bases separated the two germline ends. The treatment is: some 20 received Ad26.COV2.S at low or high dose, single or two shots; a few received placebo; per-sample allocation not given. Sampling happened 63 days after the first vaccine or placebo injection. Repertoires were generated with immunoSEQ multiplex PCR, while TCRdb's copy carries only in-frame clones and drops some. The sample has 400,000 to 500,000 clones, roughly nine tenths seen once.

The source was peripheral blood, collected in a trial of Ad26.COV2.S vaccine versus placebo. The V call is TRBV4-3, the J call TRBJ1-2; D is possibly TRBD1 (5 bases). The sequence derives from a person aged 18-60 years who received the Ad26.COV2.S COVID-19 vaccine or a placebo. The DNA of the CDR3 is TGCGCCAGCAGCCAAGCCGTTAGTGGAAGGGGAACTTATGGCTACACCTTC. Residues: CASSQAVSGRGTYGYTF.